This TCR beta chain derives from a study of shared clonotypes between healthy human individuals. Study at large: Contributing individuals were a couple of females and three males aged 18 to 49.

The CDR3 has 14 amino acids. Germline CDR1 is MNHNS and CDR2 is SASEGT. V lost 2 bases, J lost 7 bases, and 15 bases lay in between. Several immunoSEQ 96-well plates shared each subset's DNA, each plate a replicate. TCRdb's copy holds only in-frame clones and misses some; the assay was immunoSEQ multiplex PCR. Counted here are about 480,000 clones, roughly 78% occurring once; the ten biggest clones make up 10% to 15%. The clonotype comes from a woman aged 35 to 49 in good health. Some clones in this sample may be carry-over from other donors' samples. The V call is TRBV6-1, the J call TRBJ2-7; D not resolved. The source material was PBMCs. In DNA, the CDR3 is TGTGCCAGCAGTGAAATATCCCTCCTAGGAGAGCAGTACTTC. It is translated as CASSEISLLGEQYF.